The 11 T cell receptor beta chains presented below share a single source sample, sequenced in a study of PD-L1 blockade in urothelial cancer. Time point: pretreatment peripheral blood. Sequencing was performed with immunoSEQ multiplex PCR; in TCRdb, only in-frame clones are kept and a portion is missing. The sample has fewer than 60,000 clones; approximately 85% are singletons. Source: PBMCs, taken around atezolizumab (anti-PD-L1) treatment. The receptors stem from a man in his 70s with urothelial cancer.

This chain connects TRBV13 to TRBJ2-1; tentatively, D is TRBD2 (8 bases). The V and J ends lost 5 bases and 2 bases respectively, with 25 bases between them. CDR1 and CDR2 from the germline V gene are PRHDT and FYEKMQ (reference sequence). The CDR3 spans 19 residues. In DNA, the CDR3 is TGTGCCAGCAGCCTCAAGGGGGCCCTACTAGCGGCAGCCTACAATGAGCAGTTCTTC. As protein: CASSLKGALLAAAYNEQFF.

J is TRBJ1-1 and V is TRBV18, with 8 bases that match TRBD1. Trimming removed 8 bases from V and 1 base from J; junction bases left unmatched: 12. This CDR3 contains 16 residues. Per the germline V gene, CDR1 is KGHSH and CDR2 is LQKENI. CDR3 sequence reads: CASATQGASWNTEAFF. For the CDR3, the DNA is TGTGCCAGCGCCACCCAGGGGGCCTCATGGAACACTGAAGCTTTCTTT.

This chain connects TRBV6-5 to TRBJ2-2; TRBD1 might be the D (6 bases). Looked up from germline, CDR1 is MNHEY and CDR2 is SVGAGI. V gave up 6 bases and J gave up 4 bases, with 15 bases separating them. This CDR3 is 15 amino acids long. CDR3 sequence: CASRRTGSTTGELFF. As DNA, the CDR3 is TGTGCCAGCAGGAGAACAGGGTCGACCACCGGGGAGCTGTTTTTT.

The chain uses TRBV18 and TRBJ2-7; TRBD1 aligns across 7 bases. The CDR3 contains 14 residues. Germline values: CDR1 KGHSH, CDR2 LQKENI. V lost 0 bases, J lost 4 bases, and 3 bases stayed unmatched. The CDR3 reads CASSPPGQMYEQYF. CDR3 DNA: TGTGCCAGCTCACCACCGGGACAGATGTACGAGCAGTACTTC. The whole variable domain, filled in from reference TRBV18 and TRBJ2-7, reads NAGVMQNPRHLVRRRGQEARLRCSPMKGHSHVYWYRQLPEEGLKFMVYLQKENIIDESGMPKERFSAEFPKEGPSILRIQQVVRGDSAAYFCASSPPGQMYEQYFGPGTRLTVT.

The chain is built from TRBV30 and TRBJ2-1, with 7 positions matching TRBD1. V dropped 3 bases and J dropped 2; count of bases not matched to a gene: 13. Germline-derived CDR1 and CDR2 are GTSNPN and SVGIG (reference sequence). The CDR3 length is 17 residues. CDR3 DNA: TGTGCCTGGAGAACCCCCGGGACAGCCGCTACCTACAATGAGCAGTTCTTC. Protein: CAWRTPGTAATYNEQFF.

This chain connects TRBV5-6 to TRBJ2-1; weak D call: TRBD2 (6 bases). CDR3 length: 13 residues. Between the trimmed V and J ends, which lost 3 bases and 7 bases, there was a span of 11 bases. Germline loops: CDR1 SGHDT, CDR2 YYEEEE. The CDR3 sequence is CASSWGGGNEQFF. DNA for the CDR3: TGTGCCAGCAGCTGGGGTGGAGGGAATGAGCAGTTCTTC. The full variable domain, completed using reference TRBV5-6 and TRBJ2-1, is DAGVTQSPTHLIKTRGQQVTLRCSPKSGHDTVSWYQQALGQGPQFIFQYYEEEERQRGNFPDRFSGHQFPNYSSELNVNALLLGDSALYLCASSWGGGNEQFFGPGTRLTVL.

This clone has only one observation. The chain carries TRBV5-1 and TRBJ1-1, with 9 bases aligning to TRBD1. Per germline, CDR1 SGHRS and CDR2 YFSETQ. Unmatched junction bases numbered 2, after V lost 0 bases and J lost 8 bases. This CDR3 contains 13 residues. CDR3 DNA sequence: TGCGCCAGCAGCTTGGTGGGACAGGGAGAAGCTTTCTTT. As protein: CASSLVGQGEAFF.

The V gene is TRBV5-1, the J gene TRBJ2-1; TRBD2 is a possible D gene (6 bases). The CDR3 has 14 residues. The V and J ends lost 5 bases and 6 bases respectively, with 15 bases between them. Germline CDR1 SGHRS, CDR2 YFSETQ. The CDR3 loop is CASSSSGLANEQFF. In DNA, the CDR3 is TGCGCCAGCAGTTCGAGCGGGCTCGCCAATGAGCAGTTCTTC.

The chain recombines TRBV9 with TRBJ2-1; D ambiguous. The V gene lost 0 bases and the J gene lost 1 base, with 8 bases spanning the gap. CDR1 is SGDLS, CDR2 YYNGEE, per germline. This CDR3 spans 15 amino acids. The CDR3, as DNA: TGTGCCAGCAGCGTAGCTGTCGTTTCCTACAATGAGCAGTTCTTC. Its translation is CASSVAVVSYNEQFF. Filled out from reference TRBV9 and TRBJ2-1, the complete variable domain reads DSGVTQTPKHLITATGQRVTLRCSPRSGDLSVYWYQQSLDQGLQFLIQYYNGEERAKGNILERFSAQQFPDLHSELNLSSLELGDSALYFCASSVAVVSYNEQFFGPGTRLTVL.

V gene TRBV19 combines with J gene TRBJ1-2; 9 nucleotides line up with TRBD1. V lost 7 bases and J lost 2; bases outside the gene matches: 5. The CDR3 runs 14 residues. In germline, CDR1 is LNHDA, CDR2 SQIVND (reference sequence). The CDR3 DNA reads as TGTGCCAGTACCACAACAGGGGGCAACTATGGCTACACCTTC. Translation: CASTTTGGNYGYTF.

V gene TRBV10-2 combines with J gene TRBJ2-7, with D possibly being TRBD2 (7 bases). Germline V gene data show CDR1 as WSHSY and CDR2 as SAAADI. There are 15 residues in the CDR3. V was pared by 6 bases and J by 3 bases, with 18 bases between. The CDR3 loop is CASSGAGTRGYEQYF. CDR3 DNA: TGCGCCAGCAGCGGAGCGGGAACCAGGGGCTACGAGCAGTACTTC.